The 17 T cell receptor beta chains in this list originate from one sample, sequenced in a study of blood T cell repertoires in COVID-19. Sequencing was performed with immunoSEQ multiplex PCR; in TCRdb, only in-frame clones are kept and a portion is missing. The table records some 45,000 clones, roughly four fifths of them present only once. Sample: peripheral blood. Receptors were obtained from a man in his sixties with acute or convalescent COVID-19.

The chain uses TRBV30 and TRBJ1-6; TRBD1 agrees at 8 bases. J gave up 2 bases and V 4 bases, and 7 bases lay outside the gene matches. The CDR3 totals 16 residues. The germline V gene encodes CDR1 GTSNPN and CDR2 SVGIG (reference sequence). CDR3 loop: CAWIDRGRAYNSPLHF. CDR3 DNA: TGTGCCTGGATCGACAGGGGTCGTGCCTATAATTCACCCCTCCACTTT.

A few counts support this clone. CDR3 in DNA: TGTGCCAGCAGCTTGCGGGAGAGCGCTGAAGCTTTCTTT. It encodes CASSLRESAEAFF. The gene calls are TRBV5-6 and TRBJ1-1; no reliable D call. This CDR3 spans 13 amino acids. Germline CDR1 and CDR2: SGHDT and YYEEEE. Trimming removed 1 base at V and 6 bases at J, with 10 bases between.

The chain combines TRBV9 with TRBJ2-2; D gene unclear. CDR1 is SGDLS and CDR2 is YYNGEE in the germline V gene. V shed 0 bases and J shed 0 bases, with 6 bases lying between them. The length of the CDR3 is 15 residues. CDR3 sequence: CASSVGHSNTGELFF. The CDR3 nucleotides are TGTGCCAGCAGCGTAGGCCACTCGAACACCGGGGAGCTGTTTTTT.

The rearrangement links TRBV3-1 (or the pseudogene TRBV3-2) to TRBJ2-7; a weak D match, TRBD2 (5 bases). Germline V lookup: CDR1 LGHDT, CDR2 YNNKEL (reference sequence). Trimming took 0 bases from V and 2 from J, leaving 14 bases between them. The CDR3 covers 16 residues. The chain's CDR3 is CASSQDVGTGAYEQYF. The CDR3, as DNA: TGTGCCAGCAGCCAAGATGTGGGAACCGGGGCCTACGAGCAGTACTTC.

The chain joins TRBV12-5 to TRBJ1-1, with a weak D call TRBD1 (6 bases). CDR1 is LGHNT and CDR2 is FRNRAP in the germline V gene. V gave up 2 bases and J gave up 3 bases, with 13 bases separating them. The CDR3 contains 15 residues. The DNA for the CDR3 is TGTGCTAGTGGTTTGCCCTCCACAGGGTACACTGAAGCTTTCTTT. Protein sequence: CASGLPSTGYTEAFF.

The V call is TRBV11-2, the J call TRBJ1-4; 7 nucleotides agree with TRBD1. V lost 5 bases and J lost 8; bases outside the gene matches: 8. Germline V gene sequence: CDR1 SGHAT, CDR2 FQNNGV. The CDR3 sequence is 14 residues long. CDR3 sequence reads: CASSADRTREKLFF. CDR3 DNA: TGTGCCAGCAGCGCGGACAGGACCAGGGAAAAACTGTTTTTT.

CDR3 in DNA: TGTGCCAGCAGCTCCCCAGTGGCCGGGGAGCTGTTTTTT. The encoded protein is CASSSPVAGELFF. The chain employs TRBV7-3 and TRBJ2-2; D gene unclear. Germline CDR1 is SGHTA and CDR2 is FQGTGA. Trimming pared 4 bases from V and 6 bases from J, leaving 9 bases between. The CDR3 loop spans 13 amino acids.

The CDR3: CASSQGDRGYEQYF. The CDR3, as DNA: TGTGCCAGCAGCCAAGGGGACAGGGGCTACGAGCAGTACTTC. This rearrangement joins TRBV3-1 (or the pseudogene TRBV3-2) to TRBJ2-7, with TRBD1 identical over 10 bases. Trimming cost V 1 base and J 3 bases; bases outside gene matches: 0. The CDR3 consists of 14 residues. The V gene's germline CDR1 is LGHDT and CDR2 YNNKEL (reference sequence).

This clone was detected a few times. The chain carries TRBV5-1 and TRBJ1-4; 10 nucleotides match TRBD1. Looked up from germline, CDR1 is SGHRS and CDR2 is YFSETQ. There are 14 residues in the CDR3. V was clipped by 3 bases and J by 6 bases; unmatched bases: 2. In DNA, the CDR3 is TGCGCCAGCAGCTCCGGGACAGGGGATGAAAAACTGTTTTTT. Translated: CASSSGTGDEKLFF.

The chain recombines TRBV7-2 with TRBJ2-7, with D possibly matching TRBD1 (8 bases). Germline-derived CDR1 and CDR2 are SGHTA and FQGNSA. V was trimmed by 1 base and J by 9 bases, leaving 22 bases between them. The CDR3 contains 16 residues. CDR3 sequence reads: CASSLVSGTGTGGQYF. The CDR3 region has the DNA TGTGCCAGCAGCTTAGTATCCGGGACAGGAACGGGAGGGCAGTACTTC.

The chain employs TRBV7-3 and TRBJ2-1; D remains unclear. The germline V and J ends were trimmed by 5 bases and 0 bases, with 8 bases remaining between them. The CDR3 consists of 14 residues. The V gene's germline CDR1 is SGHTA and CDR2 FQGTGA. The CDR3 nucleotides are TGTGCCAGCAGCGGGTCGGGCTCCTACAATGAGCAGTTCTTC. Residues: CASSGSGSYNEQFF.

The gene calls are TRBV2 and TRBJ1-4; no firm D call. The CDR3 spans 11 residues. V was trimmed by 6 bases and J by 8 bases, leaving 7 bases between them. Germline lookup yields CDR1 SNHLY and CDR2 FYNNEI. The CDR3 sequence is CASRGREKLFF. CDR3 bases: TGTGCCAGCAGGGGCCGGGAAAAACTGTTTTTT. The whole variable domain, remainder taken from reference TRBV2 and TRBJ1-4, is EPEVTQTPSHQVTQMGQEVILRCVPISNHLYFYWYRQILGQKVEFLVSFYNNEISEKSEIFDDQFSVERPDGSNFTLKIRSTKLEDSAMYFCASRGREKLFFGSGTQLSVL.

The chain joins TRBV7-3 to TRBJ1-2, with 7 bases that match TRBD1. The germline CDR1 and CDR2 sequences are SGHTA and FQGTGA. The ends lost 2 bases at V and 4 bases at J; junction bases unmatched: 7. This CDR3 has 15 amino acids. This CDR3 reads CASSLSGTEGYGYTF. For the CDR3, the DNA is TGTGCCAGCAGCTTATCCGGGACAGAAGGCTATGGCTACACCTTC. The whole variable domain, remainder taken from reference TRBV7-3 and TRBJ1-2, is GAGVSQTPSNKVTEKGKYVELRCDPISGHTALYWYRQSLGQGPEFLIYFQGTGAADDSGLPNDRFFAVRPEGSVSTLKIQRTERGDSAVYLCASSLSGTEGYGYTFGSGTRLTVV.

The chain recombines TRBV5-4 with TRBJ2-1; TRBD1 matches 12 bases. The length of the CDR3 is 17 residues. V lost 6 bases to trimming and J lost 8 bases; unmatched junction nucleotides: 15. Germline V gene lookup returns CDR1 SGHNT and CDR2 YYREEE (reference sequence). The CDR3, as DNA: TGTGCCAGCACTCTTCGAACCGGGACAGGGGGCCCCCATGAGCAGTTCTTC. Protein sequence: CASTLRTGTGGPHEQFF.

The V and J genes are TRBV7-2 and TRBJ2-7; D is unclear. Trimming took off 2 bases at V and 4 bases at J, with 9 bases between the two ends. The CDR3 loop spans 13 amino acids. The germline V gene has CDR1 SGHTA and CDR2 FQGNSA. The CDR3 DNA follows: TGTGCCAGCAGCTTAATTTGGCTTTACGAGCAGTACTTC. Translation: CASSLIWLYEQYF. The whole variable domain, filled in from reference TRBV7-2 and TRBJ2-7, reads GAGVSQSPSNKVTEKGKDVELRCDPISGHTALYWYRQSLGQGLEFLIYFQGNSAPDKSGLPSDRFSAERTGGSVSTLTIQRTQQEDSAVYLCASSLIWLYEQYFGPGTRLTVT.

The V gene is TRBV21-1, the J gene TRBJ2-1; the table gives TRBD2 as D, unverified against the DNA. TRBV21-1 is flagged as a pseudogene. The CDR3 loop spans 15 amino acids. CDR3 in amino acids: CASSKAGLASHEQFF. In DNA form, the CDR3 reads TGTGCCAGCAGCAAAGCAGGACTAGCCTCCCATGAGCAGTTCTTC.

CDR3 coding DNA: TGTGCCAGCAGCTTAGGCGGGGGTGTCTCTGGAAACACCATATATTTT. Its protein product is CASSLGGGVSGNTIYF. The chain employs TRBV7-2 and TRBJ1-3; tentatively, D is TRBD1 (5 bases). The V gene's germline CDR1 is SGHTA and CDR2 FQGNSA. The CDR3 runs to 16 residues. The V and J ends lost 1 base and 0 bases respectively, with 10 bases between them.